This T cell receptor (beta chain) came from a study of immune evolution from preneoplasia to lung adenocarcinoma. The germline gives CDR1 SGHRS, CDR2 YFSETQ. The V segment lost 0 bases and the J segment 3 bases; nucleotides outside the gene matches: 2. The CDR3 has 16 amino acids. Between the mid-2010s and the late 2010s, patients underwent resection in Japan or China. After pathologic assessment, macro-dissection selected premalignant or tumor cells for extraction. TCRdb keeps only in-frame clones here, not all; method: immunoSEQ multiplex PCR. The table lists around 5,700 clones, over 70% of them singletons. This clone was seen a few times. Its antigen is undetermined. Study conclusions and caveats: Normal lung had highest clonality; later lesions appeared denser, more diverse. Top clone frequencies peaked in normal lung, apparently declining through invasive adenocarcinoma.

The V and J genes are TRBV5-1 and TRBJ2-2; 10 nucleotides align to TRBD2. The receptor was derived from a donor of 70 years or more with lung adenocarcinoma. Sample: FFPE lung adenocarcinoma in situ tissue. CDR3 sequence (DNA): TGCGCCAGCAGCTTGGTAGCGGGAGGCCACACCGGGGAGCTGTTTTTT. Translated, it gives CASSLVAGGHTGELFF.